This T cell receptor (beta chain) was observed in a study of blood T cell repertoires in COVID-19. Overall study context: Acute-phase and convalescent COVID-19 samples originated in the United States, Italy and Spain. Sources were T cells, B-cell-depleted T cells, or PBMCs; the material itself was cDNA or gDNA.

Germline values: CDR1 SGHVS, CDR2 FNYEAQ. V dropped 0 bases and J dropped 9; count of bases not matched to a gene: 6. The CDR3 length is 15 residues. The authors' processing: Nucleated cell counts were estimated from reference gene primer amplification. Libraries were prepared by immunoSEQ multiplex PCR; TCRdb keeps only in-frame clonotypes and omits some of them. From that table come the V and J calls and clone size; the DNA was used to work out D and trimming. This table holds around 220,000 clones, just over 85% found once. Individuals aged about 18 to 100 years were recruited from some 26 US areas.

The sample comprised PBMCs or T cells enriched from blood (not recorded which). This TCR came from a woman in her forties or fifties with acute COVID-19. This chain uses TRBV7-6 with TRBJ1-1; 11 nucleotides match TRBD1. CDR3 sequence reads: CASSLAGRDRGKAFF. DNA for the CDR3: TGTGCCAGCAGCTTAGCAGGTCGGGACAGGGGGAAAGCTTTCTTT.